A single sample is the source of the 26 T cell receptor beta chains below, sequenced in a study of cytomegalovirus exposure and HLA in healthy donors. PCR used 60 Vbeta primers and 13 Jbeta primers. Data came from immunoSEQ multiplex PCR; TCRdb stores just in-frame clones and leaves some out. The sample records around 97,000 clones, 79% being singletons. Source material: PBMCs. These receptors all stem from a man between 50 and 59 years old in good health and CMV-seropositive.

The chain combines TRBV19 with TRBJ2-3, with 9 nucleotides matching TRBD2. With 6 bases clipped from V and 2 bases from J, the junction kept 12 bases outside the gene matches. CDR1 is LNHDA and CDR2 is SQIVND in the germline V gene (reference sequence). The CDR3 is 17 amino acids. The CDR3 region has the DNA TGTGCCAGTAGGAGAAGCGGGAGGCCCCCCCCCACAGATACGCAGTATTTT. Translation: CASRRSGRPPPTDTQYF.

V usage is TRBV10-3 and J usage is TRBJ2-5; TRBD2 matches at 7 bases. Germline V gives CDR1 ENHRY, CDR2 SYGVKD. The junction had 10 bases not matched to a gene; V was cut back by 4 bases and J by 5 bases. There are 15 residues in the CDR3. This CDR3 is CAISGEGLPGETQYF. The CDR3 nucleotides are TGTGCCATCAGTGGGGAGGGACTCCCGGGGGAGACCCAGTACTTC.

This sequence joins TRBV6-5 and TRBJ2-2; D gene unclear. This CDR3 spans 12 amino acids. Trimming removed 8 bases at V and 4 bases at J, with 8 bases between. CDR1 and CDR2 from the germline V gene are MNHEY and SVGAGI. The CDR3 DNA sequence: TGTGCCAGCGCGAGGCGCACCGGGGAGCTGTTTTTT. Residues: CASARRTGELFF.

This clone was observed a single time. The chain combines TRBV5-1 with TRBJ2-7; 14 bases agree with TRBD2. The germline gives CDR1 SGHRS, CDR2 YFSETQ. The CDR3 extends over 14 amino acids. The V gene end was trimmed by 5 bases and the J gene end by 7 bases; junction bases not matched to a gene: 5. The CDR3 DNA reads as TGCGCCAGCAGGGGGGGACTAGCGGGAGTAGAGCAGTACTTC. Translation: CASRGGLAGVEQYF.

The chain carries TRBV21-1 and TRBJ2-5; the table names TRBD1, a call not compared with the DNA. TRBV21-1 is annotated as a pseudogene. The CDR3 is made up of 18 amino acids. The CDR3 coding sequence is TGTGCCAGCAGCAAGAAAGTCATAGAACAGGGGGAGGTAGAGACCCAGTACTTC. It yields the protein CASSKKVIEQGEVETQYF.

The J gene is TRBJ2-1, the V gene TRBV5-1; 8 nucleotides agree with TRBD1. CDR3 length equals 15 residues. The V and J ends lost 4 bases and 5 bases, in that order; junction bases with no gene match: 8. Germline lookup yields CDR1 SGHRS and CDR2 YFSETQ. The CDR3 loop is CASSPDRAGNNEQFF. In DNA form, the CDR3 reads TGCGCCAGCAGCCCGGACAGGGCCGGGAACAATGAGCAGTTCTTC.

This clone was observed a few times. The chain links TRBV9 to TRBJ2-3; 7 bases are shared with TRBD2. The CDR3 has 16 residues. CDR1 and CDR2 (germline): SGDLS, YYNGEE. V trimming: 3 bases; J trimming: 2 bases; junction bases outside the gene matches: 9. CDR3 nucleotides: TGTGCCAGCAGCGCCCGCGGGGGTGACGACACAGATACGCAGTATTTT. Amino acid sequence: CASSARGGDDTDTQYF.

V gene TRBV7-3 combines with J gene TRBJ2-2; 10 bases are a match to TRBD2. The CDR3 totals 15 residues. The germline V gene encodes CDR1 SGHTA and CDR2 FQGTGA. The trim removed 3 bases at V and 6 bases at J, leaving 4 bases unmatched. DNA of the CDR3: TGTGCCAGCAGCTTGACTAGCGGGTCGGCCGGGGAGCTGTTTTTT. Translation: CASSLTSGSAGELFF.

The gene calls are TRBV5-8 and TRBJ1-4, with D unclear. CDR3 length equals 15 residues. Germline CDR1 reads SGHTS; CDR2 reads YDEGEE. V was clipped by 1 base and J by 8 bases, with 15 bases between them. The CDR3 nucleotides are TGTGCCAGCAGCTTGCGTGCCGGGTTACGGGAAAAACTGTTTTTT. Its translation: CASSLRAGLREKLFF. The entire variable domain, with the rest obtained from reference TRBV5-8 and TRBJ1-4, is as follows: EAGVTQSPTHLIKTRGQQATLRCSPISGHTSVYWYQQALGLGLQFLLWYDEGEERNRGNFPPRFSGRQFPNYSSELNVNALELEDSALYLCASSLRAGLREKLFFGSGTQLSVL.

The CDR3 is CASSGRTGAFYSGANVLTF. The CDR3 DNA reads TGTGCCAGCAGCGGACGGACAGGGGCCTTCTACTCTGGGGCCAACGTCCTGACTTTC. The V gene is TRBV7-8, the J gene TRBJ2-6; TRBD1 agrees at 9 bases. The CDR3 is 19 amino acids. Looked up from germline, CDR1 is SGHVS and CDR2 is FQNEAQ. With 5 bases clipped from V and 0 bases from J, the junction kept 11 bases outside the gene matches.

The CDR3 sequence: CSVRRGYEQYF. The CDR3, as DNA: TGCAGCGTAAGACGGGGATACGAGCAGTACTTC. V is TRBV29-1 and J is TRBJ2-7, with D tentatively TRBD2 (5 bases). Per the germline V gene, CDR1 is SQVTM and CDR2 is ANQGSEA. The CDR3 is made up of 11 amino acids. The germline V and J ends were trimmed by 6 bases and 4 bases, with 10 bases remaining between them.

The chain has TRBV10-1 and TRBJ2-7; 11 nucleotides align to TRBD2. Germline V gene lookup returns CDR1 WNHNN and CDR2 SYGVQD (reference sequence). This CDR3 has 14 amino acids. V was pared by 6 bases and J by 3 bases, with 4 bases of the junction left unmatched. Written as DNA, the CDR3 is TGCGCCAGCAGCGAAACTAGCGGGGGCTACGAGCAGTACTTC. It translates to CASSETSGGYEQYF.

V is TRBV5-1 and J is TRBJ1-1, with D possibly matching TRBD1 (5 bases). Germline CDR1 and CDR2: SGHRS and YFSETQ. This CDR3 comprises 15 residues. The V end lost 2 bases, the J end lost 1 base, and 12 bases lay between the germline ends. This chain's CDR3 is CASSLIGGPNTEAFF. CDR3 DNA sequence: TGCGCCAGCAGCTTAATCGGGGGACCGAACACTGAAGCTTTCTTT.

V is TRBV6-5 and J is TRBJ2-1; TRBD1 matches 8 bases. V shed 2 bases, J shed 16 bases, and the junction held 10 bases outside the gene matches. CDR3 length equals 13 residues. Germline V gene lookup returns CDR1 MNHEY and CDR2 SVGAGI. The CDR3 is CASSYPGTGGVFF. CDR3 coding DNA: TGTGCCAGCAGTTACCCCGGGACAGGAGGGGTTTTCTTC.

The gene calls are TRBV10-1 and TRBJ2-7; 9 bases fit TRBD2. This CDR3 contains 15 residues. The germline V gene has CDR1 WNHNN and CDR2 SYGVQD (reference sequence). Losses at the gene ends were 0 bases for V and 8 bases for J; bases not matched to a gene: 8. The CDR3 coding sequence is TGCGCCAGCAGTGAGTCTCTAGCGGGGAGGGAGAAGCAGTACTTC. Its translation is CASSESLAGREKQYF.

This chain links TRBV19 with TRBJ2-5, with TRBD1 identical over 7 bases. The V gene end was trimmed by 6 bases and the J gene end by 4 bases; junction bases not matched to a gene: 11. This CDR3 is 15 amino acids long. CDR1 is LNHDA, CDR2 SQIVND, per germline (reference sequence). CDR3 in amino acids: CASSPAQGVRETQYF. CDR3 sequence (DNA): TGTGCCAGTAGCCCCGCGCAGGGGGTGAGAGAGACCCAGTACTTC.

The chain couples TRBV19 to TRBJ2-7; 14 nucleotides agree with TRBD2. Trimming removed 9 bases from V and 9 bases from J; junction bases left unmatched: 7. Germline CDR1 and CDR2: LNHDA and SQIVND (reference sequence). The CDR3 is 13 residues long. CDR3 DNA: TGTGCCAGGCCGGGACTAGCGGGAGTTGTGCAGTACTTC. Its translation: CARPGLAGVVQYF.

The gene calls are TRBV30 and TRBJ2-3; 8 bases match TRBD2. Germline V gene sequence: CDR1 GTSNPN, CDR2 SVGIG (reference sequence). The V and J ends lost 7 bases and 2 bases, in that order; junction bases with no gene match: 11. This CDR3 contains 15 residues. CDR3 DNA: TGTGCCTCCCAAGGTCCCGGGAGGGCCACAGATACGCAGTATTTT. It yields the protein CASQGPGRATDTQYF. Complete variable domain (other parts from reference TRBV30 and TRBJ2-3): SQTIHQWPATLVQPVGSPLSLECTVEGTSNPNLYWYRQAAGRGLQLLFYSVGIGQISSEVPQNLSASRPQDRQFILSSKKLLLSDSGFYLCASQGPGRATDTQYFGPGTRLTVL.

This chain joins TRBV28 and TRBJ1-5, with 9 bases fitting TRBD1. This CDR3 region has 16 residues. Trimming at V came to 6 bases and at J to 4 bases, leaving 10 bases not matched to a gene. Looked up from germline, CDR1 is MDHEN and CDR2 is SYDVKM. CDR3 sequence: CASRIETGQGNQPQHF. The CDR3 bases are TGTGCCAGCAGGATCGAAACGGGACAGGGAAATCAGCCCCAGCATTTT.

This chain uses TRBV6-5 with TRBJ2-5; D possibly corresponds to TRBD2 (6 bases). This CDR3 spans 12 amino acids. Germline V CDR1 and CDR2: MNHEY, SVGAGI. V was pared by 6 bases and J by 7 bases, with 12 bases between. CDR3 residues: CASREGLGTQYF. DNA for the CDR3: TGTGCCAGCAGGGAGGGACTGGGGACCCAGTACTTC.

The chain combines TRBV7-9 with TRBJ2-1; 10 nucleotides align to TRBD2. This CDR3 has 15 residues. V was pared by 5 bases and J by 7 bases, with 8 bases of the junction left unmatched. Germline V gives CDR1 SEHNR, CDR2 FQNEAQ (reference sequence). The DNA of the CDR3 is TGTGCCAGCAGCAACCCGGGACTAGCGTCGAATGAGCAGTTCTTC. Protein: CASSNPGLASNEQFF.

The rearrangement uses TRBV28 and TRBJ2-7; a possible D gene is TRBD1 (5 bases). Looked up from germline, CDR1 is MDHEN and CDR2 is SYDVKM. The V end lost 8 bases, the J end lost 7 bases, and 21 bases lay between the germline ends. The length of the CDR3 is 14 residues. CDR3 sequence reads: CASVPSRQSEEQYF. The CDR3 nucleotides read TGTGCCAGCGTTCCCTCCAGACAGTCCGAGGAGCAGTACTTC.

The chain carries TRBV5-6 and TRBJ2-5, with TRBD1 matching 11 bases. This CDR3 is 16 amino acids long. Germline V lookup: CDR1 SGHDT, CDR2 YYEEEE. V trimming: 4 bases; J trimming: 2 bases; junction bases outside the gene matches: 7. In DNA, the CDR3 is TGTGCCAGCAGCCTCGCCGGGACAGGGGGACAAGAGACCCAGTACTTC. It is translated as CASSLAGTGGQETQYF.

In the case of this clone: One junction end disagrees with the germline gene, perhaps due to a read error. The V and J genes are TRBV5-4 and TRBJ2-6, with D unclear. CDR1 is SGHNT and CDR2 is YYREEE in the germline V gene (reference sequence). This CDR3 is 17 amino acids long. The CDR3 DNA follows: TGCGCCAGCAGCCAAGACTCTACGTTCTCTGGGGCCAACGTCCTGACTTTC. It codes for CASSQDSTFSGANVLTF. Based on the CDR3 plus reference TRBV5-4 and TRBJ2-6, the full variable domain is ETGVTQSPTHLIKTRGQQVTLRCSSQSGHNTVSWYQQALGQGPQFIFQYYREEENGRGNFPPRFSGLQFPNYSSELNVNALELDDSALYLCASSQDSTFSGANVLTFGAGSRLTVL.

The chain couples TRBV7-8 to TRBJ2-7; possibly TRBD1 for D (5 bases). Trimming cost V 1 base and J 7 bases, with 8 bases left between them. CDR1 and CDR2 (germline): SGHVS, FQNEAQ. The CDR3 length is 12 residues. Here the CDR3 reads CASSLGGQEQYF. The CDR3 DNA follows: TGTGCCAGCAGCTTAGGGGGCCAAGAGCAGTACTTC.

The gene calls are TRBV29-1 and TRBJ2-1; 8 positions agree with TRBD1. J lost 11 bases, V lost 4 bases, and 7 bases had no gene match. In germline, CDR1 is SQVTM, CDR2 ANQGSEA. CDR3 size: 12 residues. CDR3 sequence reads: CSVAAGGGKQFF. The CDR3 DNA reads TGCAGCGTTGCGGCAGGGGGCGGAAAGCAGTTCTTC.